The present T cell receptor beta chain was sequenced within a study of cytomegalovirus exposure and HLA in healthy donors. Between the trimmed V and J ends, which lost 5 bases and 1 base, there was a span of 8 bases. The CDR3 runs 13 residues. Germline V gene sequence: CDR1 SGHVS, CDR2 FQNEAQ. Both 60 Vbeta primers and 13 Jbeta primers went into the PCR. Only in-frame clones appear in the TCRdb table, and some are missing; sequencing was by immunoSEQ multiplex PCR. The top ten hold approximately 7.6% of the sample, which has around 54,000 clones, around three quarters seen once. The chain combines TRBV7-8 with TRBJ1-1; D may be TRBD1 (5 bases). The specimen sequenced was PBMCs. This TCR was sampled from a man aged 25 to 45 in good health and CMV-seropositive. The CDR3, as DNA: TGTGCCAGCAGCATAGACAGGAACACTGAAGCTTTCTTT. It is translated as CASSIDRNTEAFF. Looking up the rest from reference TRBV7-8 and TRBJ1-1 gives the full variable domain: GAGVSQSPRYKVAKRGQDVALRCDPISGHVSLFWYQQALGQGPEFLTYFQNEAQLDKSGLPSDRFFAERPEGSVSTLKIQRTQQEDSAVYLCASSIDRNTEAFFGQGTRLTVV.